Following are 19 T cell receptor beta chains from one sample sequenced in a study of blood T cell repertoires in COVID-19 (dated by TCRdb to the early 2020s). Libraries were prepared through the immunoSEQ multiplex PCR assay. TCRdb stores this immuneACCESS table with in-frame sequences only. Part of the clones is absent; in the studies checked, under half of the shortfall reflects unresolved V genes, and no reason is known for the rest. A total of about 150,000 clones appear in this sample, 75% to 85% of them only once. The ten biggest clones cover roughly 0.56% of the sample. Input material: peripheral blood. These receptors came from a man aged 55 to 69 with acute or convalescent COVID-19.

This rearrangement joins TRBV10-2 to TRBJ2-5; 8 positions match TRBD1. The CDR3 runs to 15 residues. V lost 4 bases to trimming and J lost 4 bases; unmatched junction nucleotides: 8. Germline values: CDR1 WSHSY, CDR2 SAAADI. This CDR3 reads CASSANRGNSETQYF. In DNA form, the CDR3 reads TGCGCCAGCAGTGCTAACAGGGGGAACTCAGAGACCCAGTACTTC.

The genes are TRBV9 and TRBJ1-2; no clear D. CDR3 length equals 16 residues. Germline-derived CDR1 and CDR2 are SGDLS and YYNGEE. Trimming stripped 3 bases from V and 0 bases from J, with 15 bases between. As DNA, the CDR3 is TGTGCCAGCAGCGCTCTACCTCGCGGGGCTAACTATGGCTACACCTTC. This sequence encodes CASSALPRGANYGYTF.

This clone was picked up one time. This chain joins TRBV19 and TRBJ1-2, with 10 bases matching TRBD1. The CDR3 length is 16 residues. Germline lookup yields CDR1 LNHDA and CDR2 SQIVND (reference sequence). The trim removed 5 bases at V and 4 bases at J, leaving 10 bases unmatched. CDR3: CASSVTSTGGGYGYTF. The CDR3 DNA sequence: TGTGCCAGTAGTGTCACCTCGACAGGGGGCGGCTATGGCTACACCTTC.

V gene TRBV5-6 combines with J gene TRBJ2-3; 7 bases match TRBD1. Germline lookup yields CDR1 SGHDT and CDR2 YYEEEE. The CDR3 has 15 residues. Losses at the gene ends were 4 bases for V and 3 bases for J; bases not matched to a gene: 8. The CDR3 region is CASSRRTGKTDTQYF. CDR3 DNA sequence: TGTGCCAGCAGCAGAAGGACAGGAAAAACAGATACGCAGTATTTT.

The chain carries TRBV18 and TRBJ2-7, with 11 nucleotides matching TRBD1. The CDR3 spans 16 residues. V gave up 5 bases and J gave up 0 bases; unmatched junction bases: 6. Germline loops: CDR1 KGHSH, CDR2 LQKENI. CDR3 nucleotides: TGTGCCAGCTCAACCGGGACAGGGGGGCCCTCCTACGAGCAGTACTTC. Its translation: CASSTGTGGPSYEQYF.

CDR3 DNA: TGTGCCAGCAGCTTTTCCGGGACAGCTAACACCGGGGAGCTGTTTTTT. Its translation: CASSFSGTANTGELFF. The V gene is TRBV7-9, the J gene TRBJ2-2, with 7 positions matching TRBD1. Germline CDR1 is SEHNR and CDR2 is FQNEAQ (reference sequence). V was clipped by 3 bases and J by 2 bases; unmatched bases: 6. The CDR3 has 16 residues.

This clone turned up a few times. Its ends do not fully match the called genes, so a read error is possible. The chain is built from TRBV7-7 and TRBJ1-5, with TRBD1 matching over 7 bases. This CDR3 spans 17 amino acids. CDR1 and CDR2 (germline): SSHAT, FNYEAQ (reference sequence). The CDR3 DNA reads TGTGCTAGCAGCTCTGAGACAGGGCTATACCTCAGGCAGCCCCAGCATTTT. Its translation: CASSSETGLYLRQPQHF.

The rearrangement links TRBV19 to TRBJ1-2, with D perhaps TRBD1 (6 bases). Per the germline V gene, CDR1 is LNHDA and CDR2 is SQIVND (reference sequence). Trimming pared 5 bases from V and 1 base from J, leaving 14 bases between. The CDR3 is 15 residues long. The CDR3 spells CASSGRGVGNYGYTF. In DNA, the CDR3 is TGTGCCAGTAGTGGCAGGGGAGTAGGTAACTATGGCTACACCTTC.

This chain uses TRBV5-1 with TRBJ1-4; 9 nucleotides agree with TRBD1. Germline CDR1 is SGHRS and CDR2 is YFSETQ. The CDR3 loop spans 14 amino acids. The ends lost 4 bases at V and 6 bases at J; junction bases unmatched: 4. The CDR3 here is CASSHRGRDEKLFF. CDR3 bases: TGCGCCAGCAGCCACAGGGGGCGAGATGAAAAACTGTTTTTT. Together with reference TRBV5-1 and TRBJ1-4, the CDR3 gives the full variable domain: KAGVTQTPRYLIKTRGQQVTLSCSPISGHRSVSWYQQTPGQGLQFLFEYFSETQRNKGNFPGRFSGRQFSNSRSEMNVSTLELGDSALYLCASSHRGRDEKLFFGSGTQLSVL.

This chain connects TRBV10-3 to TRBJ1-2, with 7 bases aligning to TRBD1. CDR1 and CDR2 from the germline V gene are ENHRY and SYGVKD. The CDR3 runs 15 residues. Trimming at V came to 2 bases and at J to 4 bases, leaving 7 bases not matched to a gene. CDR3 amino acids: CAISERGTVSYGYTF. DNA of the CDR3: TGTGCCATCAGTGAGCGTGGGACAGTCTCCTATGGCTACACCTTC.

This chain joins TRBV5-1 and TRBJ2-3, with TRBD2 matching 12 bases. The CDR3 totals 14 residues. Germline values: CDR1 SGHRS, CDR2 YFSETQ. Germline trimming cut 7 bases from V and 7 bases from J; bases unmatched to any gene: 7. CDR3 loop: CASGGTSGLNTQYF. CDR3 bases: TGCGCCAGCGGGGGGACTAGCGGGTTAAATACGCAGTATTTT. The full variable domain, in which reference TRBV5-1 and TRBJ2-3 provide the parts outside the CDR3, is KAGVTQTPRYLIKTRGQQVTLSCSPISGHRSVSWYQQTPGQGLQFLFEYFSETQRNKGNFPGRFSGRQFSNSRSEMNVSTLELGDSALYLCASGGTSGLNTQYFGPGTRLTVL.

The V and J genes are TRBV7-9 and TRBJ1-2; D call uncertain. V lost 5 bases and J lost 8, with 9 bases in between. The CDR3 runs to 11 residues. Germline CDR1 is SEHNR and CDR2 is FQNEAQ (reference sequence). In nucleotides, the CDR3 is TGTGCCAGCAGCCACACGGGGGGCTACACCTTC. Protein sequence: CASSHTGGYTF.

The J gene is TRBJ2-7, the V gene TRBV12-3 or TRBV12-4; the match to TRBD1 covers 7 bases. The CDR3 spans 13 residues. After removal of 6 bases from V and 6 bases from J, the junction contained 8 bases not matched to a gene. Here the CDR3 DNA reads TGTGCCAGCAGCTCGGGACAGCGGTCCGAGCAGTACTTC. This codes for CASSSGQRSEQYF.

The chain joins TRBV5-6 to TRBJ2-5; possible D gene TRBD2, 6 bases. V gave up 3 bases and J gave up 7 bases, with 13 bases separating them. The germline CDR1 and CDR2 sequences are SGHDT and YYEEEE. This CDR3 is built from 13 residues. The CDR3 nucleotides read TGTGCCAGCAGCTCCAGGGACGGGGGGACCCAGTACTTC. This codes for CASSSRDGGTQYF. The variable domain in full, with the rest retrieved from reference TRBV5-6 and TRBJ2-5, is DAGVTQSPTHLIKTRGQQVTLRCSPKSGHDTVSWYQQALGQGPQFIFQYYEEEERQRGNFPDRFSGHQFPNYSSELNVNALLLGDSALYLCASSSRDGGTQYFGPGTRLLVL.

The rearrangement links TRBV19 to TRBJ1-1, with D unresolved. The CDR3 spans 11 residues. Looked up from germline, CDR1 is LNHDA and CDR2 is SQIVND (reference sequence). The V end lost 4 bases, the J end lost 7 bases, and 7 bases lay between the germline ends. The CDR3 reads CASSNRGEAFF. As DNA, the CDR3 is TGTGCCAGTAGTAATCGGGGTGAAGCTTTCTTT. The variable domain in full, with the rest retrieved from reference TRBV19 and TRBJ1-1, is DGGITQSPKYLFRKEGQNVTLSCEQNLNHDAMYWYRQDPGQGLRLIYYSQIVNDFQKGDIAEGYSVSREKKESFPLTVTSAQKNPTAFYLCASSNRGEAFFGQGTRLTVV.

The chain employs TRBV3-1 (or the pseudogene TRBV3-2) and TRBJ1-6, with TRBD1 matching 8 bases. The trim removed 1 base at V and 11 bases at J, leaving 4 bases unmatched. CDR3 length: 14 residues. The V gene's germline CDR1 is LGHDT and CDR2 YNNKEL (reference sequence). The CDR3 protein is CASSQGTGMAPLHF. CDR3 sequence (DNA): TGTGCCAGCAGCCAAGGGACAGGGATGGCACCCCTCCACTTT.

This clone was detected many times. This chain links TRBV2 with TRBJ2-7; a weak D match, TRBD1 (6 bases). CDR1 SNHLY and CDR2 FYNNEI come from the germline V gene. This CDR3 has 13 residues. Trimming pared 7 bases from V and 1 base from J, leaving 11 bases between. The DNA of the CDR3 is TGTGCCAGCAACCGACAGGTGTCCTACGAGCAGTACTTC. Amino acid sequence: CASNRQVSYEQYF.

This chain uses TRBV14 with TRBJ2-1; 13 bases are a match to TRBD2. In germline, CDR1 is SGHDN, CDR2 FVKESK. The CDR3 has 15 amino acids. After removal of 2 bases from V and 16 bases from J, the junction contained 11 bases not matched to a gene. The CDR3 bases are TGTGCCAGCAGCCAAAATGGACTAGCGGGGGCTCCCATATTCTTC. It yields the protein CASSQNGLAGAPIFF.

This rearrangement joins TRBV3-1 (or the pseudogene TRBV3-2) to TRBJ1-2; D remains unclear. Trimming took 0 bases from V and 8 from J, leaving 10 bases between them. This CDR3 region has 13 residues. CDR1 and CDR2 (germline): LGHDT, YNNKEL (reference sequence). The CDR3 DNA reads TGTGCCAGCAGCCAAGATTTAAGCAGGGGCTACACCTTC. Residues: CASSQDLSRGYTF.